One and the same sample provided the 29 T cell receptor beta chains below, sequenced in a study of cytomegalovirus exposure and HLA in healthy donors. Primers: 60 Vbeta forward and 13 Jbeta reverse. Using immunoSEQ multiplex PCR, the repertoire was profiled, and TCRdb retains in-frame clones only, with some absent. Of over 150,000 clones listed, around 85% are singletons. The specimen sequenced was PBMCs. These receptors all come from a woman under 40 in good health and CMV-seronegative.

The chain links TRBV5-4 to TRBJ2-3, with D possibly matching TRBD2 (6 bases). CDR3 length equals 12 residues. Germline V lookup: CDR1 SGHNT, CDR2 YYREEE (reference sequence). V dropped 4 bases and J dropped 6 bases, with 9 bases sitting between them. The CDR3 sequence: CASSPEGDTQYF. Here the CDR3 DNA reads TGTGCCAGCAGCCCGGAGGGGGATACGCAGTATTTT.

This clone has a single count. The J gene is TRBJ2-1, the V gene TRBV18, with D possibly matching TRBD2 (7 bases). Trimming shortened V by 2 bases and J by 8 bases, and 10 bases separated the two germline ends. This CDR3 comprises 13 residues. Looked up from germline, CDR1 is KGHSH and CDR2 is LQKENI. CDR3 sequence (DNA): TGTGCCAGCTCACCAGCGGGGGCGGATGAGCAGTTCTTC. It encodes CASSPAGADEQFF.

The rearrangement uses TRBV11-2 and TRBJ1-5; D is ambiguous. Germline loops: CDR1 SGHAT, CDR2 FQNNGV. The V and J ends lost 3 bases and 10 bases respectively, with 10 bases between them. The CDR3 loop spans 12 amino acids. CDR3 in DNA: TGTGCCAGCAGCTTGGGTGGCGGTCCCCAGCATTTT. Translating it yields CASSLGGGPQHF. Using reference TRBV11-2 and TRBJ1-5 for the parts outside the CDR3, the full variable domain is EAGVAQSPRYKIIEKRQSVAFWCNPISGHATLYWYQQILGQGPKLLIQFQNNGVVDDSQLPKDRFSAERLKGVDSTLKIQPAKLEDSAVYLCASSLGGGPQHFGDGTRLSIL.

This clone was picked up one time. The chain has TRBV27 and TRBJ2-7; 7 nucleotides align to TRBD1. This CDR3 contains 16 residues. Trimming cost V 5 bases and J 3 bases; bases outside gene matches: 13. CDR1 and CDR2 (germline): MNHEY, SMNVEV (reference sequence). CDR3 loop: CASSPTPGQFGYEQYF. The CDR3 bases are TGTGCCAGCAGTCCCACCCCGGGACAGTTCGGCTACGAGCAGTACTTC.

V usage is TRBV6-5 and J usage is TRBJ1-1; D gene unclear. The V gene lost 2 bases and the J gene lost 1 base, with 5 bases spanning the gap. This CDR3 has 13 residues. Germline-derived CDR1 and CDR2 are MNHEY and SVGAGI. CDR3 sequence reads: CASSYTGNTEAFF. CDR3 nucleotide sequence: TGTGCCAGCAGTTACACTGGGAACACTGAAGCTTTCTTT.

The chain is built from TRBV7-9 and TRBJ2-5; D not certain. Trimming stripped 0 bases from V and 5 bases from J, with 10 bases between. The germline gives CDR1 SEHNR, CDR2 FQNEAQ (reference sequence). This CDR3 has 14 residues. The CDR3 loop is CASSLAIQVETQYF. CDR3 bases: TGTGCCAGCAGCTTAGCAATCCAGGTGGAGACCCAGTACTTC.

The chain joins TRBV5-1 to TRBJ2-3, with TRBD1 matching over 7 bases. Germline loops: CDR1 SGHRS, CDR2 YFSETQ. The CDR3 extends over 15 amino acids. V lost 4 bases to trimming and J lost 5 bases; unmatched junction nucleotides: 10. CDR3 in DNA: TGCGCCAGCAGCCAGGGACAGCTTGGGGTAGATACGCAGTATTTT. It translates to CASSQGQLGVDTQYF.

The CDR3 protein is CASSHPGTGTNEQYF. Written as DNA, the CDR3 is TGCGCCAGCAGCCATCCGGGGACAGGCACTAACGAGCAGTACTTC. The chain recombines TRBV4-1 with TRBJ2-7; 8 bases match TRBD1. Germline loops: CDR1 MGHRA, CDR2 YSYEKL. With V trimmed by 3 bases and J by 5 bases, 9 bases remained unmatched. The CDR3 length is 15 residues.

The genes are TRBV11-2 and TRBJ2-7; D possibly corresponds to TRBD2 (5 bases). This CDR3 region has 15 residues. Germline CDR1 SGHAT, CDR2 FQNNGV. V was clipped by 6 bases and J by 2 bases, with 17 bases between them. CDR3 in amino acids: CASRRAELGTYEQYF. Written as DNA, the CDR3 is TGTGCCAGCAGGAGAGCGGAGCTGGGGACCTACGAGCAGTACTTC.

The chain's CDR3 is CASSVGQLAGSTDTQYF. CDR3 nucleotide sequence: TGTGCCAGCAGCGTTGGCCAACTAGCGGGGAGCACAGATACGCAGTATTTT. This chain links TRBV9 with TRBJ2-3; 10 positions match TRBD2. The CDR3 extends over 17 amino acids. Germline V CDR1 and CDR2: SGDLS, YYNGEE. J was trimmed by 0 bases and V by 2 bases; bases with no gene match: 6.

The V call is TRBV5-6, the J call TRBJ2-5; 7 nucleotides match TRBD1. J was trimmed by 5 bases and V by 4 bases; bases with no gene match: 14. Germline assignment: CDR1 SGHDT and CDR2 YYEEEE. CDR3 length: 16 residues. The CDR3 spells CASSPGQRGVWETQYF. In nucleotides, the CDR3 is TGTGCCAGCAGCCCGGGACAGCGAGGCGTTTGGGAGACCCAGTACTTC.

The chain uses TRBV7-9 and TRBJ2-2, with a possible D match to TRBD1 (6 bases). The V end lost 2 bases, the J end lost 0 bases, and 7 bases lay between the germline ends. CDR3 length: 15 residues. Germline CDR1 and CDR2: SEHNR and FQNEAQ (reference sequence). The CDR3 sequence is CASSLTGPNTGELFF. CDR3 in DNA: TGTGCCAGCAGCTTAACAGGGCCGAACACCGGGGAGCTGTTTTTT.

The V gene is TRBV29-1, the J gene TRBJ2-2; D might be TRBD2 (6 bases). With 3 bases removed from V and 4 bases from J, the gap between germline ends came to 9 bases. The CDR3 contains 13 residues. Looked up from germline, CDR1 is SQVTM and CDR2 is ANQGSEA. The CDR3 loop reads CSVEVGGTGELFF. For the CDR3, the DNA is TGCAGCGTTGAGGTGGGAGGCACCGGGGAGCTGTTTTTT.

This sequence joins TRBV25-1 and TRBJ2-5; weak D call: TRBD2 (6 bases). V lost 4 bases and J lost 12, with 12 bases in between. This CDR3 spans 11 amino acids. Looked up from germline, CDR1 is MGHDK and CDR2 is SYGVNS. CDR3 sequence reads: CASSVTGGKYF. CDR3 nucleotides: TGTGCCAGCAGTGTTACAGGAGGGAAGTACTTC.

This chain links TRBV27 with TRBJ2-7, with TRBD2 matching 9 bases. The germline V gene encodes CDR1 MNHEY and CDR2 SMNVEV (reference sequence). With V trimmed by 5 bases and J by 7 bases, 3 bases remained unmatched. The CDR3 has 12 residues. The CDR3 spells CASSLLAGEQYF. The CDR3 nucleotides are TGTGCCAGCAGTCTCCTAGCGGGAGAGCAGTACTTC.

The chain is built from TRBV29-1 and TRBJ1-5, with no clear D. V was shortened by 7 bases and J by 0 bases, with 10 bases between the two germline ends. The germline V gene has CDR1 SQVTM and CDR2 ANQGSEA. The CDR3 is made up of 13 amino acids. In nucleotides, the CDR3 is TGCAGCGAAAATACAGTTAGCAATCAGCCCCAGCATTTT. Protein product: CSENTVSNQPQHF.

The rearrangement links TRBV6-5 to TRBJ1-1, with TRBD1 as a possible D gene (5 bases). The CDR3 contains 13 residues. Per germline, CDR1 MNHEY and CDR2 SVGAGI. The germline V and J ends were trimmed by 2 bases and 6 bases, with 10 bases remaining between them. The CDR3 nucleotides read TGTGCCAGCAGTTACGCAGGGCTGGCTGAAGCTTTCTTT. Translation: CASSYAGLAEAFF.

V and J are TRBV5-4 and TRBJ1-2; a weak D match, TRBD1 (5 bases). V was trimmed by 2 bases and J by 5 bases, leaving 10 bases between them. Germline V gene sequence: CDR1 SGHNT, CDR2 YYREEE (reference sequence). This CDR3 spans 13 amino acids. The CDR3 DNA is TGTGCCAGCAGCTTAGGAGGGACTTATGGCTACACCTTC. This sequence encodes CASSLGGTYGYTF.

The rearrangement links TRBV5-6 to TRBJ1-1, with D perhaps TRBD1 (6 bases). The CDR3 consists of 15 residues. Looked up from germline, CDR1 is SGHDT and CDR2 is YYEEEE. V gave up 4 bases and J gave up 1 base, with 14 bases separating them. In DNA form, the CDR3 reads TGTGCCAGCAGCGCTCCCCCGGGACAGAACACTGAAGCTTTCTTT. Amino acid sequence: CASSAPPGQNTEAFF.

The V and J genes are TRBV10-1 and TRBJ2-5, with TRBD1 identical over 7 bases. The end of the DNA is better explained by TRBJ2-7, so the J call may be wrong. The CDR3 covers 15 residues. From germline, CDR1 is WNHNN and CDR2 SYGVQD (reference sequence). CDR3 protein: CASSERETGTYEQYF. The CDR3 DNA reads TGCGCCAGCAGTGAGCGTGAGACAGGGACCTACGAGCAGTACTTC.

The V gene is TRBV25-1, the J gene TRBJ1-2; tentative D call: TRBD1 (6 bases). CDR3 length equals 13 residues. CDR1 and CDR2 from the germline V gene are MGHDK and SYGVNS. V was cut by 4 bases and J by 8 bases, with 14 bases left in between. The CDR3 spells CASSANRVEGYTF. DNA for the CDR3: TGTGCCAGCAGTGCGAACAGGGTGGAAGGCTACACCTTC.

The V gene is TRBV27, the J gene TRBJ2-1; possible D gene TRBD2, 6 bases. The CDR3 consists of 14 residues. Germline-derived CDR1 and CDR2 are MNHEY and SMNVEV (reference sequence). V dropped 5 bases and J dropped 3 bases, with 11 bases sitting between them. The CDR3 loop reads CASSIMTSYNEQFF. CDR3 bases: TGTGCCAGCAGTATCATGACTAGCTACAATGAGCAGTTCTTC.

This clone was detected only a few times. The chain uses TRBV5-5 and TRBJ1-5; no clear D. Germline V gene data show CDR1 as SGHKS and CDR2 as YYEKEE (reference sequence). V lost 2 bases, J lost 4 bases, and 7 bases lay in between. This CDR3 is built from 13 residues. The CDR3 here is CASSFTGNQPQHF. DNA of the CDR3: TGTGCCAGCAGCTTTACGGGGAATCAGCCCCAGCATTTT.

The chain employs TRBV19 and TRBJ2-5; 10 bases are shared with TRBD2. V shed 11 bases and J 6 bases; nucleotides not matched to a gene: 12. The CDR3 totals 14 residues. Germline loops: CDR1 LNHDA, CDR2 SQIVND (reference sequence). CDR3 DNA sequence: TGTGCCTCAAAAGCGGGGGGGACCGGGAAGACCCAGTACTTC. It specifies CASKAGGTGKTQYF.

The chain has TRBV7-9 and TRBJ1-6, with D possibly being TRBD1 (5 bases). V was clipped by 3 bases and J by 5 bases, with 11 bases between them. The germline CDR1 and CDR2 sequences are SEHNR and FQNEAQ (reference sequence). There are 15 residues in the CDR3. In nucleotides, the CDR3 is TGTGCCAGCAGCTTTAATCCAGGGAATAATTCACCCCTCCACTTT. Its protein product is CASSFNPGNNSPLHF.

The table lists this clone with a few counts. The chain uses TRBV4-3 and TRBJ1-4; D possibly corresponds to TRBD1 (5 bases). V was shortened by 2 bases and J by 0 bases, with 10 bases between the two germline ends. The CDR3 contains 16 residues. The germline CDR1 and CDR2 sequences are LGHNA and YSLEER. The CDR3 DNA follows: TGCGCCAGCAGCCAAAATACAGGTGCAACTAATGAAAAACTGTTTTTT. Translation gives CASSQNTGATNEKLFF.

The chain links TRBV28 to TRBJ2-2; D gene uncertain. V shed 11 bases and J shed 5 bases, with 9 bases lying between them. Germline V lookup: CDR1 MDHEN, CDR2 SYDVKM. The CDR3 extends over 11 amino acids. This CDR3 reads CAAQATGELFF. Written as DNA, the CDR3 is TGTGCCGCTCAGGCAACCGGGGAGCTGTTTTTT.

CDR3 in DNA: TGTGCCAGCAGTTCGACAGTGCTGAACACTGAAGCTTTCTTT. This translates into CASSSTVLNTEAFF. This rearrangement joins TRBV27 to TRBJ1-1, with D maybe TRBD1 (5 bases). CDR3 size: 14 residues. The V gene's germline CDR1 is MNHEY and CDR2 SMNVEV (reference sequence). V lost 4 bases, J lost 0 bases, and 9 bases lay in between.

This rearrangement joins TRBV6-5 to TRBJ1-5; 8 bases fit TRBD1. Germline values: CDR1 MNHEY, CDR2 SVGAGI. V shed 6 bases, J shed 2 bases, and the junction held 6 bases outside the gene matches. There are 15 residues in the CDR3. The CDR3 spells CASSTTGVRNQPQHF. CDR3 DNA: TGTGCCAGCAGCACGACAGGGGTTCGCAATCAGCCCCAGCATTTT.